The 16 T cell receptor beta chains given below trace back to one sample, sequenced in a study of T cell responses to AZD1222 COVID-19 vaccine (dated by TCRdb to about 2021). Library method: the immunoSEQ multiplex PCR assay. Sourced from immuneACCESS, this table was stored by TCRdb with only in-frame sequences that have V and J called. A share of the clones is absent; for the studies checked, an unresolved V gene accounts for under half, and the remainder has no known explanation. This sample gives some 120,000 clones in total; approximately 90% of them show up just once. The ten most abundant clones make up 8.5% to 14% of the sample. Sample time point, as interpreted from the label and publication: baseline before first vaccination. The treatment or condition label on this specimen signifies: meningococcal conjugate vaccine given as trial control. Sequences were derived from peripheral blood, sampled on day 0 of MenACWY control vaccination. The receptors here all came from an adult in good health.

The chain carries TRBV11-2 and TRBJ2-7, with 8 bases aligning to TRBD1. Germline CDR1 reads SGHAT; CDR2 reads FQNNGV. V shed 5 bases and J 3 bases; nucleotides not matched to a gene: 12. This CDR3 has 16 residues. Here the CDR3 reads CASSPLLGTGGYEQYF. As DNA, the CDR3 is TGTGCCAGCAGCCCACTCTTAGGGACAGGAGGCTACGAGCAGTACTTC.

The V gene is TRBV19, the J gene TRBJ2-7; possibly TRBD1 or TRBD2 for D (5 bases each). This CDR3 region has 15 residues. Germline values: CDR1 LNHDA, CDR2 SQIVND (reference sequence). V was pared by 5 bases and J by 1 base, with 15 bases between. CDR3 sequence: CASSARGRPSYEQYF. The DNA for the CDR3 is TGTGCCAGTAGTGCCCGGGGCAGACCATCCTACGAGCAGTACTTC.

This clone was picked up a small number of times. The chain links TRBV6-4 to TRBJ2-1; 8 bases align to TRBD2. The CDR3 contains 16 residues. Germline CDR1 MRHNA, CDR2 SNTAGT. Trimming cost V 0 bases and J 4 bases; bases outside gene matches: 5. CDR3: CASSDSAGGGYNEQFF. The DNA for the CDR3 is TGTGCCAGCAGTGACTCGGCGGGAGGTGGTTACAATGAGCAGTTCTTC.

The gene calls are TRBV5-1 and TRBJ1-4, with 7 bases fitting TRBD1. V shed 4 bases, J shed 2 bases, and the junction held 5 bases outside the gene matches. CDR3 size: 15 residues. CDR1 is SGHRS, CDR2 YFSETQ, per germline. The CDR3 DNA is TGCGCCAGCAGCCCTACAGGGGCTACTAATGAAAAACTGTTTTTT. Residues: CASSPTGATNEKLFF. The full variable domain, rest sourced from reference TRBV5-1 and TRBJ1-4, is KAGVTQTPRYLIKTRGQQVTLSCSPISGHRSVSWYQQTPGQGLQFLFEYFSETQRNKGNFPGRFSGRQFSNSRSEMNVSTLELGDSALYLCASSPTGATNEKLFFGSGTQLSVL.

This rearrangement joins TRBV15 to TRBJ2-3; possibly TRBD2 for D (6 bases). Germline V gene data show CDR1 as LNHNV and CDR2 as YYDKDF (reference sequence). The V and J ends lost 2 bases and 0 bases respectively, with 12 bases between them. The CDR3 is 16 residues long. CDR3 protein: CATSRTGGKSTDTQYF. The CDR3 DNA is TGTGCCACCAGCAGAACCGGAGGGAAAAGCACAGATACGCAGTATTTT.

V is TRBV7-9 and J is TRBJ2-1; TRBD2 matches 8 bases. The CDR3 spans 15 residues. V was clipped by 5 bases and J by 4 bases; unmatched bases: 7. The germline V gene encodes CDR1 SEHNR and CDR2 FQNEAQ (reference sequence). The CDR3 nucleotides read TGTGCCAGCAGCCCCCCCACTAGCGGATACAATGAGCAGTTCTTC. It yields the protein CASSPPTSGYNEQFF.

This clone was counted once. The chain has TRBV5-1 and TRBJ1-4; possible D gene TRBD1, 5 bases. Germline V lookup: CDR1 SGHRS, CDR2 YFSETQ. This CDR3 has 16 amino acids. V was trimmed by 5 bases and J by 8 bases, leaving 22 bases between them. DNA of the CDR3: TGCGCCAGCAGGGGTCCCGACACCGGGGCAGAGGAAAAACTGTTTTTT. Protein product: CASRGPDTGAEEKLFF.

The V and J genes are TRBV27 and TRBJ2-5, with 9 nucleotides matching TRBD1. Germline V lookup: CDR1 MNHEY, CDR2 SMNVEV (reference sequence). Trimming removed 3 bases from V and 5 bases from J; junction bases left unmatched: 7. This CDR3 spans 15 amino acids. Here the CDR3 reads CASSLGTGGLETQYF. The DNA of the CDR3 is TGTGCCAGCAGTTTGGGCACAGGGGGCTTGGAGACCCAGTACTTC.

CDR3 sequence (DNA): TGTGCCAGCAGCTTAGATCGGGAGACCCAGTACTTC. Translated: CASSLDRETQYF. The chain employs TRBV11-2 and TRBJ2-5, with D unresolved. The CDR3 loop spans 12 amino acids. Germline V gene sequence: CDR1 SGHAT, CDR2 FQNNGV. Trimming shortened V by 0 bases and J by 5 bases, and 4 bases separated the two germline ends.

The J gene is TRBJ2-1, the V gene TRBV7-2; tentatively, D is TRBD1 or TRBD2 (5 bases each). The CDR3 is 12 residues long. Trimming left V 5 bases short and J 4 bases short, with 6 bases between. Germline V lookup: CDR1 SGHTA, CDR2 FQGNSA. CDR3 loop: CASSGGYNEQFF. In nucleotides, the CDR3 is TGTGCCAGCAGCGGGGGTTACAATGAGCAGTTCTTC.

The chain recombines TRBV10-2 with TRBJ1-1; D gene uncertain. CDR3 length: 14 amino acids. The V gene lost 4 bases and the J gene lost 7 bases, with 16 bases spanning the gap. The germline CDR1 and CDR2 sequences are WSHSY and SAAADI. The DNA for the CDR3 is TGCGCCAGCAGTGGCCAACAAATTCCGGGTGAAGCTTTCTTT. Translating it yields CASSGQQIPGEAFF.

V is TRBV30 and J is TRBJ2-6; TRBD1 or TRBD2 may be the D gene (5 bases each). Germline V gene data show CDR1 as GTSNPN and CDR2 as SVGIG (reference sequence). The CDR3 totals 17 residues. Trimming stripped 0 bases from V and 0 bases from J, with 12 bases between. This CDR3 reads CAWSVEGSFSGANVLTF. CDR3 DNA sequence: TGTGCCTGGAGTGTTGAGGGGTCCTTCTCTGGGGCCAACGTCCTGACTTTC.

The V call is TRBV27, the J call TRBJ2-7; 8 bases are shared with TRBD1. Germline CDR1 and CDR2: MNHEY and SMNVEV (reference sequence). This CDR3 comprises 15 residues. Germline trimming cut 5 bases from V and 1 base from J; bases unmatched to any gene: 7. For the CDR3, the DNA is TGTGCCAGCAGTCCGACAGGGGATGGGTCCTACGAGCAGTACTTC. It codes for CASSPTGDGSYEQYF.

The chain uses TRBV6-5 and TRBJ2-3; 7 nucleotides line up with TRBD2. CDR1 MNHEY and CDR2 SVGAGI come from the germline V gene. V shed 11 bases, J shed 3 bases, and the junction held 11 bases outside the gene matches. The CDR3 covers 14 residues. CDR3 sequence reads: CACQGTIETDTQYF. The CDR3 DNA sequence: TGTGCCTGCCAAGGGACTATAGAGACAGATACGCAGTATTTT.

The chain joins TRBV5-6 to TRBJ1-2, with D maybe TRBD1 (5 bases). Between the trimmed V and J ends, which lost 2 bases and 5 bases, there was a span of 16 bases. Germline CDR1 is SGHDT and CDR2 is YYEEEE. The length of the CDR3 is 15 residues. In DNA, the CDR3 is TGTGCCAGCAGCTTAGTAAGTGTAGGGGAGTATGGCTACACCTTC. Its translation is CASSLVSVGEYGYTF.

The chain has TRBV30 and TRBJ2-1, with 9 nucleotides matching TRBD2. Germline V gene lookup returns CDR1 GTSNPN and CDR2 SVGIG (reference sequence). There are 14 residues in the CDR3. Trimming took 0 bases from V and 8 from J; bases not matched to a gene: 5. CDR3 protein: CAWSVLSGSDEQFF. DNA for the CDR3: TGTGCCTGGAGTGTACTTAGCGGGAGCGATGAGCAGTTCTTC.